This TCR beta chain came from a study of blood T cell repertoires in COVID-19. The method was immunoSEQ multiplex PCR; TCRdb's version includes in-frame clones alone and lacks a portion of them. The sample lists over 150,000 clones; 84% were seen once. The germline gives CDR1 SQVTM, CDR2 ANQGSEA. V gave up 6 bases and J gave up 6 bases; unmatched junction bases: 4. This CDR3 contains 12 residues. A few counts support this clone. V gene TRBV29-1 combines with J gene TRBJ1-3; 8 bases are a match to TRBD1. The source material was peripheral blood. This receptor was taken from a human donor in a cohort sampled during active COVID-19. The CDR3 spells CSVRQGINTIYF. CDR3 sequence (DNA): TGCAGCGTACGACAGGGGATAAACACCATATATTTT.